Here is one TCR beta chain with its context. The entry originates in a study of T cell changes during pregnancy in multiple sclerosis. Data came from immunoSEQ multiplex PCR; TCRdb stores just in-frame clones and leaves some out. In the table there are approximately 69,000 clones, over 75% of which are singletons. This sample comprised CD4+ T cells from peripheral blood mononuclear cells, obtained in the third trimester of pregnancy. The receptor was isolated from a female donor in good health, enrolled as a control in a pregnancy study.

DNA for the CDR3: TGCGCCAGCAGCTTGAGACCGGGGGTTCAAGAGACCCAGTACTTC. Residues: CASSLRPGVQETQYF. The gene calls are TRBV5-1 and TRBJ2-5, with D possibly TRBD2 on 6 matching bases. The V gene lost 1 base and the J gene lost 2 bases, with 12 bases spanning the gap. Germline loops: CDR1 SGHRS, CDR2 YFSETQ. There are 15 residues in the CDR3. The whole variable domain, filled in from reference TRBV5-1 and TRBJ2-5, reads KAGVTQTPRYLIKTRGQQVTLSCSPISGHRSVSWYQQTPGQGLQFLFEYFSETQRNKGNFPGRFSGRQFSNSRSEMNVSTLELGDSALYLCASSLRPGVQETQYFGPGTRLLVL.